The 7 T cell receptor beta chains reported below all come from one sample, sequenced in a study of control samples from healthy donors and cancer patients. Profiling relied on immunoSEQ multiplex PCR, and the TCRdb table lists in-frame clones only, not all of them. The repertoire table contains approximately 190,000 clones. Sequencing was done on a sample of blood. The receptors originated from a woman in her 30s in good health.

The CDR3 is CASSPGLEANYGYTF. The CDR3 nucleotides read TGTGCCAGCAGCCCCGGACTGGAAGCTAACTATGGCTACACCTTC. The chain is built from TRBV7-8 and TRBJ1-2; D is ambiguous. V shed 5 bases and J shed 0 bases, with 13 bases lying between them. Germline values: CDR1 SGHVS, CDR2 FQNEAQ. CDR3 size: 15 residues.

The rearrangement links TRBV7-8 to TRBJ1-2; 7 positions agree with TRBD1. Trimming at V came to 4 bases and at J to 3 bases, leaving 14 bases not matched to a gene. The CDR3 runs 17 residues. Germline V gene data show CDR1 as SGHVS and CDR2 as FQNEAQ. CDR3 residues: CASSSKPSRGDYYGYTF. CDR3 nucleotides: TGTGCCAGCAGCTCCAAACCAAGCAGGGGGGACTACTATGGCTACACCTTC.

The V call is TRBV5-1, the J call TRBJ1-2, with 7 bases identical to TRBD1. With V trimmed by 4 bases and J by 0 bases, 6 bases remained unmatched. The CDR3 runs 15 residues. CDR1 is SGHRS and CDR2 is YFSETQ in the germline V gene. The CDR3 reads CASSLGTETNYGYTF. CDR3 nucleotides: TGCGCCAGCAGCCTCGGGACAGAGACTAACTATGGCTACACCTTC.

The chain couples TRBV10-1 to TRBJ2-3, with D possibly being TRBD1 or TRBD2 (5 bases each). The CDR3 has 16 amino acids. Trimming removed 3 bases from V and 4 bases from J, with 17 bases in between. Germline V CDR1 and CDR2: WNHNN, SYGVQD (reference sequence). The CDR3 loop is CASSDPGADTADTQYF. DNA for the CDR3: TGCGCCAGCAGTGACCCCGGGGCCGACACTGCAGATACGCAGTATTTT.

V gene TRBV7-9 combines with J gene TRBJ2-4; 7 positions match TRBD1. Germline V gene data show CDR1 as SEHNR and CDR2 as FQNEAQ (reference sequence). With 0 bases clipped from V and 2 bases from J, the junction kept 7 bases outside the gene matches. The CDR3 length is 17 residues. CDR3 nucleotide sequence: TGTGCCAGCAGCTTAGCCGGCACAGGGGTTTCCAAAAACATTCAGTACTTC. This gives the protein CASSLAGTGVSKNIQYF.

This chain joins TRBV7-9 and TRBJ1-1; D ambiguous. The germline V and J ends were trimmed by 5 bases and 1 base, with 8 bases remaining between them. The CDR3 is 13 residues long. In germline, CDR1 is SEHNR, CDR2 FQNEAQ (reference sequence). CDR3 residues: CASSPRSNTEAFF. Here the CDR3 DNA reads TGTGCCAGCAGCCCGAGGTCGAACACTGAAGCTTTCTTT.

This chain uses TRBV11-2 with TRBJ1-1, with a possible D match to TRBD1 (5 bases). Between the trimmed V and J ends, which lost 8 bases and 0 bases, there was a span of 10 bases. The CDR3 totals 13 residues. The germline V gene has CDR1 SGHAT and CDR2 FQNNGV. CDR3 in amino acids: CASCSGLNTEAFF. The CDR3 DNA follows: TGTGCCAGCTGTTCGGGGCTGAACACTGAAGCTTTCTTT.